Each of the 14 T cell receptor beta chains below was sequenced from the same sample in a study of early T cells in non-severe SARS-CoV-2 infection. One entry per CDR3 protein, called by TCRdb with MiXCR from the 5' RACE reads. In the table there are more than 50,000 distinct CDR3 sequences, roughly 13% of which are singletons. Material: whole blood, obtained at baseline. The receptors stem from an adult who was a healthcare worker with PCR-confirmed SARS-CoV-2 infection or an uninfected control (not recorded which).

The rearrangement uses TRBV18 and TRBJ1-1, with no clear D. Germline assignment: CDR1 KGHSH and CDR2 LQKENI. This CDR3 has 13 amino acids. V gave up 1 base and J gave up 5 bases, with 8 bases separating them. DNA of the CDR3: TGTGCCAGCTCACCACTGGAAGGGACTGAAGCTTTCTTT. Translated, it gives CASSPLEGTEAFF.

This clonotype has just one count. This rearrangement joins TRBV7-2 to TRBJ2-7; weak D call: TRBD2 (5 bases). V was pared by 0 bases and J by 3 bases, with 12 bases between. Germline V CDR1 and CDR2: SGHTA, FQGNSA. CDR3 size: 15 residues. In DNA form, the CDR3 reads TGTGCCAGCAGCTTAGCGGCGGGCCCCAGCTACGAGCAGTACTTC. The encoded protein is CASSLAAGPSYEQYF.

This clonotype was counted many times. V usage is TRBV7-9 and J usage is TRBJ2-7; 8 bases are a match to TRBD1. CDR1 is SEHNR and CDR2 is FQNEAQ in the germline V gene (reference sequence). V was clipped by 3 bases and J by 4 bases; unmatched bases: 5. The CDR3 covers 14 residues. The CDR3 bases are TGTGCCAGCAGCTTGGGGGACAGGATGTACGAGCAGTACTTC. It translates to CASSLGDRMYEQYF.

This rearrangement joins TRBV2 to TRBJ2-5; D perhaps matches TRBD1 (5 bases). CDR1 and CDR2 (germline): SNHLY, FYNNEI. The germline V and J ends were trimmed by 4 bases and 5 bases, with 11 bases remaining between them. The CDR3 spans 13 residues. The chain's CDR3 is CASSGQPYETQYF. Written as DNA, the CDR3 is TGTGCCAGCAGTGGACAGCCCTATGAGACCCAGTACTTC.

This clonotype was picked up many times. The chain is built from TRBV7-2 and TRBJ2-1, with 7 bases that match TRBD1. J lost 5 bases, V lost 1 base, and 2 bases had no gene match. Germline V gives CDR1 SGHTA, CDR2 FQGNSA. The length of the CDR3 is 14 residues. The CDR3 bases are TGTGCCAGCAGCTTAGAGGGACAGAACAATGAGCAGTTCTTC. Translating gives CASSLEGQNNEQFF.

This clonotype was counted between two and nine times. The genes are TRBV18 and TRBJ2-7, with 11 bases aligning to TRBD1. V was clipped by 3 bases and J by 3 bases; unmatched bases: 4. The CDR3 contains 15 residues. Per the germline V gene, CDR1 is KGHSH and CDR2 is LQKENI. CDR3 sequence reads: CASSPGTGGVYEQYF. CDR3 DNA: TGTGCCAGCTCACCCGGGACAGGGGGAGTCTACGAGCAGTACTTC. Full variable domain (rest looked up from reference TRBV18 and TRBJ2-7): NAGVMQNPRHLVRRRGQEARLRCSPMKGHSHVYWYRQLPEEGLKFMVYLQKENIIDESGMPKERFSAEFPKEGPSILRIQQVVRGDSAAYFCASSPGTGGVYEQYFGPGTRLTVT.

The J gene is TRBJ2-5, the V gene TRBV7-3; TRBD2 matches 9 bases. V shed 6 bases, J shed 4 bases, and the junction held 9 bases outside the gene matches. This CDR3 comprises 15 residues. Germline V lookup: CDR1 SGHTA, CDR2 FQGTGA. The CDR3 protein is CASRFGGGAGETQYF. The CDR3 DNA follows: TGTGCCAGCAGGTTCGGCGGGGGGGCCGGAGAGACCCAGTACTTC. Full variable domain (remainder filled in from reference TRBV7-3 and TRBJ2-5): GAGVSQTPSNKVTEKGKYVELRCDPISGHTALYWYRQSLGQGPEFLIYFQGTGAADDSGLPNDRFFAVRPEGSVSTLKIQRTERGDSAVYLCASRFGGGAGETQYFGPGTRLLVL.

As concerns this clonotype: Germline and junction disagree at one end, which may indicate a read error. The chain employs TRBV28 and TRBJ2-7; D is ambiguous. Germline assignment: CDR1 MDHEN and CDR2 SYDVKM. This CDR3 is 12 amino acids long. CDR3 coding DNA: TGTGCCAGCCGGCGGCCCACCTACGGGCAGTACTTC. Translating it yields CASRRPTYGQYF.

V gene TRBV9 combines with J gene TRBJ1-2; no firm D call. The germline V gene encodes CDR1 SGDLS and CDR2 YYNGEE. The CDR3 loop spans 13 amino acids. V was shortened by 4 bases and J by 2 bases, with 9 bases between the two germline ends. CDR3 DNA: TGTGCCAGCAGCCCCGATGGAAACTATGGCTACACCTTC. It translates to CASSPDGNYGYTF.

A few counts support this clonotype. The CDR3 here is CASTYGLNSNQPQHF. For the CDR3, the DNA is TGTGCCAGTACATATGGACTTAATAGCAATCAGCCCCAGCATTTT. The chain employs TRBV19 and TRBJ1-5, with D hard to call. Germline CDR1 and CDR2: LNHDA and SQIVND (reference sequence). Deletions cut 7 bases from V and 0 bases from J, with 13 bases between. The CDR3 spans 15 residues.

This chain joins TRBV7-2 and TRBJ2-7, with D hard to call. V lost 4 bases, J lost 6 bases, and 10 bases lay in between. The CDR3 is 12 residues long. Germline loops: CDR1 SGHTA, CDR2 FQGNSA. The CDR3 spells CASSSSAAEQYF. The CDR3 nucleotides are TGTGCCAGCAGCTCTAGTGCGGCCGAGCAGTACTTC.

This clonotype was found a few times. The CDR3 sequence is CASSSMGQGLTEAFF. For the CDR3, the DNA is TGTGCCAGCAGTTCGATGGGACAGGGTCTCACTGAAGCTTTCTTT. The chain uses TRBV6-2 or TRBV6-3 and TRBJ1-1; 9 bases fit TRBD1. The length of the CDR3 is 15 residues. The V gene's germline CDR1 is MNHEY and CDR2 SVGEGT. Trimming took 4 bases from V and 4 from J; bases not matched to a gene: 7.

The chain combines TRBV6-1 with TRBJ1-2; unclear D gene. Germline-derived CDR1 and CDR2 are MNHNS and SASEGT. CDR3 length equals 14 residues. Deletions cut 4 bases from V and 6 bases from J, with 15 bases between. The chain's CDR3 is CASSVRSGGDGYTF. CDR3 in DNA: TGTGCCAGCAGTGTTAGGAGCGGCGGAGATGGCTACACCTTC.

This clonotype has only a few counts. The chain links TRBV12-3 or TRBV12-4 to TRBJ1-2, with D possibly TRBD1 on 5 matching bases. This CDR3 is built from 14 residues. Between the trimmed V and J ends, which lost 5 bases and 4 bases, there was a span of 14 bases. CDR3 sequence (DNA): TGTGCCAGCAGTCGCGGGGAGGGACTCTATGGCTACACCTTC. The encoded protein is CASSRGEGLYGYTF.